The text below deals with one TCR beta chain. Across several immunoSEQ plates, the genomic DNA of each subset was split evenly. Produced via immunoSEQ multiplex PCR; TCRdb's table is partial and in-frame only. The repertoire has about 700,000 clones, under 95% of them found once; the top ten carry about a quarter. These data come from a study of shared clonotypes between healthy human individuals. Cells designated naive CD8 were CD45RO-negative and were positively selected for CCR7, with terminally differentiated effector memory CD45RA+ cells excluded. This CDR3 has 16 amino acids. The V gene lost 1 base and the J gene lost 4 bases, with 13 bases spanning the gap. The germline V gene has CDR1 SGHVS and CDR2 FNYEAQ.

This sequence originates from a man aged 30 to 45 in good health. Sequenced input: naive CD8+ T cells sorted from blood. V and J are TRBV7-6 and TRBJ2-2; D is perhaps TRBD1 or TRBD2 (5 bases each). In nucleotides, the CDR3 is TGTGCCAGCAGCTTAGTAGGGGAGCTTAGCACCGGGGAGCTGTTTTTT. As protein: CASSLVGELSTGELFF.